The T cell receptor (beta chain) described here comes from a study of blood T cell repertoires in COVID-19. The overall study: The United States, Italy and Spain were the sources of the acute and convalescent COVID-19 samples. PBMCs, B-cell-depleted T cells, or T cells were the source of the cDNA or gDNA that made up the material.

The CDR3 is 12 residues long. CDR1 and CDR2 from the germline V gene are SGHAT and FQNNGV. Trimming cost V 6 bases and J 12 bases, with 18 bases left between them. Per the original methods: The assay estimated nucleated cells by amplifying reference gene primers. Data came from immunoSEQ multiplex PCR; TCRdb stores just in-frame clones and leaves some out. The DNA was the basis for D and trimming; V, J and clone size are from that table. The table records around 76,000 clones, 85% of them present only once. This TCR derives from a man older than 75 with acute or convalescent COVID-19. Sequenced material: peripheral blood. The chain uses TRBV11-2 and TRBJ2-7; perhaps TRBD1 as D (5 bases). In DNA form, the CDR3 reads TGTGCCAGCAGACACCCAGGGTTTTCTCTGTACTTC. Residues: CASRHPGFSLYF.